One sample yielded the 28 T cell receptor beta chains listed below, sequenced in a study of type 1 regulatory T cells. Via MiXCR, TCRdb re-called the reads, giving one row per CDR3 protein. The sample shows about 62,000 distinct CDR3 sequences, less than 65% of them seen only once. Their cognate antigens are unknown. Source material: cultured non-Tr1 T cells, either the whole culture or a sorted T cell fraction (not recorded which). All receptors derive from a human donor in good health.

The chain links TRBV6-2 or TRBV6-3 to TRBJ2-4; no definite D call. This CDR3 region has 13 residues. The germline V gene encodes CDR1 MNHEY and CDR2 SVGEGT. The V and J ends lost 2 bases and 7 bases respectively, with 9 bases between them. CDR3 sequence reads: CASSYTRNNIQYF. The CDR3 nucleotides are TGTGCCAGCAGTTACACCAGGAATAACATTCAGTACTTC.

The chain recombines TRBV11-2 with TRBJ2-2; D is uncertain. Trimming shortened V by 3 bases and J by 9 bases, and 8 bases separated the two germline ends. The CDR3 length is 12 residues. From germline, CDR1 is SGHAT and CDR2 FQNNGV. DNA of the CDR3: TGTGCCAGCAGCTTCGCAACCCGGGAGCTGTTTTTT. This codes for CASSFATRELFF.

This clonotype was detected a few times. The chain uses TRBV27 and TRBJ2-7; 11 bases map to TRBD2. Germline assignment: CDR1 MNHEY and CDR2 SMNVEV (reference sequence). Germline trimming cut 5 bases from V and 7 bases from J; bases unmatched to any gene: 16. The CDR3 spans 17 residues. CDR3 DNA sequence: TGTGCCAGCAGTCCCACGCCCCGTCTAGCGGGAGGTGGTGAGCAGTACTTC. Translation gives CASSPTPRLAGGGEQYF.

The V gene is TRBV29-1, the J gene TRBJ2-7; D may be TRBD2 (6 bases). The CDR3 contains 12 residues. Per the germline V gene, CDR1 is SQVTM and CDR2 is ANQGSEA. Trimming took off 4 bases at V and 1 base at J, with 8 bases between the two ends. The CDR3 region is CSVGLGSYEQYF. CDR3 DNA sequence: TGCAGCGTTGGACTAGGTTCCTACGAGCAGTACTTC.

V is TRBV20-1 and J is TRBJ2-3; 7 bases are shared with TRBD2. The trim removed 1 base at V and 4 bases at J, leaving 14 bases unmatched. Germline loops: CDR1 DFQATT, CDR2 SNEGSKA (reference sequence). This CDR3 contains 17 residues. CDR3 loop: CSARGRLAPGRADTQYF. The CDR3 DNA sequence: TGCAGTGCTAGAGGCAGACTAGCCCCCGGTCGGGCAGATACGCAGTATTTT.

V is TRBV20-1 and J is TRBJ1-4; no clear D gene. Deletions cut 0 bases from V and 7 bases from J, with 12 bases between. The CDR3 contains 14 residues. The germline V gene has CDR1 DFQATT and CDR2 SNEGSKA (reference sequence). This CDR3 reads CSARDTPQPEKLFF. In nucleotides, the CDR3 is TGCAGTGCTAGAGATACCCCACAGCCTGAAAAACTGTTTTTT.

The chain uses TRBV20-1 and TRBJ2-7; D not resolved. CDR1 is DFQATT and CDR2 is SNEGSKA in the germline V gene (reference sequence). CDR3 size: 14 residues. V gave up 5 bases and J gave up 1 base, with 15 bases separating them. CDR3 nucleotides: TGCAGTGCTGTAGCTGGCGCTCCGTCCTACGAGCAGTACTTC. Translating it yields CSAVAGAPSYEQYF.

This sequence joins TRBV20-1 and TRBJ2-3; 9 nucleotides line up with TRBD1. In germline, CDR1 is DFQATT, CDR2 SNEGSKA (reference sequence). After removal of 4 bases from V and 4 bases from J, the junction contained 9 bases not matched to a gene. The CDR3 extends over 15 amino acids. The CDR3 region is CSATRDRVLPDTQYF. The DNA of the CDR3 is TGCAGTGCTACCCGGGACAGGGTTCTCCCAGATACGCAGTATTTT.

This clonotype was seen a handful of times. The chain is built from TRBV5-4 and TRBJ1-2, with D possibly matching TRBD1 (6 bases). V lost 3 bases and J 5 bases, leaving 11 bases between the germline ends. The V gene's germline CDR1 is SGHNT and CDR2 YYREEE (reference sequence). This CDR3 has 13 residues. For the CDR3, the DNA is TGTGCCAGCAGCTCAGGACAGCAGTATGGCTACACCTTC. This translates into CASSSGQQYGYTF.

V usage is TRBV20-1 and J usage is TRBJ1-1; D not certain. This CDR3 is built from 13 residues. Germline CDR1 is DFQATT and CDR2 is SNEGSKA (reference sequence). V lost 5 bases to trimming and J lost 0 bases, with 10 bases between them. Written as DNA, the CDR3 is TGCAGTGCTCCGTGGACCATGAACACTGAAGCTTTCTTT. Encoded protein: CSAPWTMNTEAFF.

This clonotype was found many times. Written as DNA, the CDR3 is TGTGCCAGCAGTCGGACAGTCTACGAGCAGTACTTC. It yields the protein CASSRTVYEQYF. The chain joins TRBV28 to TRBJ2-7; D might be TRBD1 (6 bases). This CDR3 region has 12 residues. Germline CDR1 is MDHEN and CDR2 is SYDVKM. V was cut by 5 bases and J by 3 bases, with 8 bases left in between.

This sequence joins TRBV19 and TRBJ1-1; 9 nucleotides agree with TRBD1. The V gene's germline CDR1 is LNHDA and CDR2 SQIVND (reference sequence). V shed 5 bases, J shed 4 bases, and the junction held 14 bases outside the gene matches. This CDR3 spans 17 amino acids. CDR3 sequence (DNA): TGTGCCAGTAGTTCCGGGACAGGGTTTGAGAATCCCACTGAAGCTTTCTTT. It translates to CASSSGTGFENPTEAFF.

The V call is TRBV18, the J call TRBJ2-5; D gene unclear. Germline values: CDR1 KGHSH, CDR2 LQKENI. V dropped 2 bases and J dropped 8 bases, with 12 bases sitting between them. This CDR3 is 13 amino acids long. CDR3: CASSPSARDTQYF. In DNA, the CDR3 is TGTGCCAGCTCACCATCGGCCCGAGATACCCAGTACTTC.

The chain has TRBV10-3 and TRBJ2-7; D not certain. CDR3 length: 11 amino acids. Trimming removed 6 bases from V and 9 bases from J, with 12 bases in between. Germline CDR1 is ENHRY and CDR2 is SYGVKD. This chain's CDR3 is CAISGPSGQYF. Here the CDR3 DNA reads TGTGCCATCAGCGGCCCCTCGGGGCAGTACTTC.

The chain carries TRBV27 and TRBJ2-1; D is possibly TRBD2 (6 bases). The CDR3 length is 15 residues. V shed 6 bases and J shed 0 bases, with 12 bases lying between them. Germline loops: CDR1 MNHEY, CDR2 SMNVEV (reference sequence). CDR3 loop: CASSRDWSSYNEQFF. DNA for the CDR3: TGTGCCAGCAGCCGGGACTGGAGCTCCTACAATGAGCAGTTCTTC.

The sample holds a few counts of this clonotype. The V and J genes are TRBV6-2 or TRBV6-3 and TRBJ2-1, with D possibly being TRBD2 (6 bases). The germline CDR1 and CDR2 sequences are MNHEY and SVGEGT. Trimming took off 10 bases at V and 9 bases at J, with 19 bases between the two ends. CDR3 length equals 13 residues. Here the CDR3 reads CATRRGGLFEQFF. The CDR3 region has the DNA TGTGCCACCCGGCGGGGAGGCTTGTTTGAGCAGTTCTTC.

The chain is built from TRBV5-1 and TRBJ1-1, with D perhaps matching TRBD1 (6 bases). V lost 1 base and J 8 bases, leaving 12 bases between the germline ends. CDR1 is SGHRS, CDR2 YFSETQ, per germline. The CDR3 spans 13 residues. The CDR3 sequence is CASSLWGDMEAFF. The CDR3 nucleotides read TGCGCCAGCAGCTTGTGGGGGGACATGGAAGCTTTCTTT.

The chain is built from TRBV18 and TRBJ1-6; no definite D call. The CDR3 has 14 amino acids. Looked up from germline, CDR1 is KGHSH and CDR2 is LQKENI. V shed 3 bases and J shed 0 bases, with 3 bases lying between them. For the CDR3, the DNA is TGTGCCAGCTCACCCGGCTCCTATAATTCACCCCTCCACTTT. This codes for CASSPGSYNSPLHF.

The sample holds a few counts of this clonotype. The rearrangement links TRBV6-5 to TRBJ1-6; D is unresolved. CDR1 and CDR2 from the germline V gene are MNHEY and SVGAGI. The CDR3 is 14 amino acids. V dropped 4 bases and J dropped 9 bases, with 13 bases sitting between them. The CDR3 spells CASSSPAQASPLHF. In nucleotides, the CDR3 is TGTGCCAGCAGTTCTCCGGCCCAGGCTTCACCCCTCCACTTT.

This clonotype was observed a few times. CDR3 DNA: TGCAGTGCTAGAGCAGGGACAGGGGGCTTCAATCAGCCCCAGCATTTT. Its translation is CSARAGTGGFNQPQHF. The V call is TRBV20-1, the J call TRBJ1-5; 12 bases are shared with TRBD1. The ends lost 1 base at V and 3 bases at J; junction bases unmatched: 4. Germline V gene lookup returns CDR1 DFQATT and CDR2 SNEGSKA (reference sequence). The CDR3 sequence is 16 residues long.

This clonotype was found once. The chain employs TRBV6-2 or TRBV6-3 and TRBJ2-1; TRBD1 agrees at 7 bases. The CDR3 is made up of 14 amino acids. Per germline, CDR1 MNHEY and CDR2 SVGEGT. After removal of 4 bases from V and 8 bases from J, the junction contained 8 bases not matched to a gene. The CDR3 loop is CASSWDSLRDEQFF. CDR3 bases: TGTGCCAGCAGTTGGGACAGCTTAAGGGATGAGCAGTTCTTC.

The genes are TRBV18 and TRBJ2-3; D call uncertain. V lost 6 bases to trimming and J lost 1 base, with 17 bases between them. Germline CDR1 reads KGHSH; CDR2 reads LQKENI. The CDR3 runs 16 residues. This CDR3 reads CASSQPGLDGTDTQYF. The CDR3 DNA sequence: TGTGCCAGCTCCCAACCCGGGCTAGACGGCACAGATACGCAGTATTTT.

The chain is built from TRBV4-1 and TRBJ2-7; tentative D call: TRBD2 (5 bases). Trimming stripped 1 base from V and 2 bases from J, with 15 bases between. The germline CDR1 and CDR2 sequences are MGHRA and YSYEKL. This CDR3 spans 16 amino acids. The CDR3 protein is CASSQVITEGTYEQYF. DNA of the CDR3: TGCGCCAGCAGCCAAGTCATTACTGAGGGAACCTACGAGCAGTACTTC.

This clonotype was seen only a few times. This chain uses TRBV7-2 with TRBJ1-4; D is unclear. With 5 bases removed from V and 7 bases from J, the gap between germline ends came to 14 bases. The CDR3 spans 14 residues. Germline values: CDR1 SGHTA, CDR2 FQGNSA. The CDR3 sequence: CASSPMGLREKLFF. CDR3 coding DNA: TGTGCCAGCAGCCCGATGGGGTTGCGTGAAAAACTGTTTTTT.

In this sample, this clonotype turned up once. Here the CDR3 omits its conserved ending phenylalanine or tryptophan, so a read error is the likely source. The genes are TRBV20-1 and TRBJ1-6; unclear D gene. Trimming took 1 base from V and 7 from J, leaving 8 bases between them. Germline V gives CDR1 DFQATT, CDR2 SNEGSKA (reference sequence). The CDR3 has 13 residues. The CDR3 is CSARVGNNSPLHY. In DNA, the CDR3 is TGCAGTGCTAGAGTGGGGAACAATTCACCCCTCCACTAT.

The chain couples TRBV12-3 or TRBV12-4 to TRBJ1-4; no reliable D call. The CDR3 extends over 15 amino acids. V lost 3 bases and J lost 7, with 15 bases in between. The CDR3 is CASSFNSLVGEKLFF. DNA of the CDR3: TGTGCCAGCAGTTTTAATAGCTTAGTCGGTGAAAAACTGTTTTTT.

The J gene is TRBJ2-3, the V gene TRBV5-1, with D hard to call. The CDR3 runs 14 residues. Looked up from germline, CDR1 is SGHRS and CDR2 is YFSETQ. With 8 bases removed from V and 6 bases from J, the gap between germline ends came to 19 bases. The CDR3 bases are TGCGCCAGTATGGGCCCGCTCCCCCCCGATACGCAGTATTTT. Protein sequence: CASMGPLPPDTQYF.

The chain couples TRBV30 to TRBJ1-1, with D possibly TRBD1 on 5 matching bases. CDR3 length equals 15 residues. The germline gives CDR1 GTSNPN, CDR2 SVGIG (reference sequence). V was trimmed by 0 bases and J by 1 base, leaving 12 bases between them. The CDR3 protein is CAWSVWIGTNTEAFF. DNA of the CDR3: TGTGCCTGGAGTGTCTGGATCGGGACGAACACTGAAGCTTTCTTT. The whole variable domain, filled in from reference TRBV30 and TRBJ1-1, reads SQTIHQWPATLVQPVGSPLSLECTVEGTSNPNLYWYRQAAGRGLQLLFYSVGIGQISSEVPQNLSASRPQDRQFILSSKKLLLSDSGFYLCAWSVWIGTNTEAFFGQGTRLTVV.